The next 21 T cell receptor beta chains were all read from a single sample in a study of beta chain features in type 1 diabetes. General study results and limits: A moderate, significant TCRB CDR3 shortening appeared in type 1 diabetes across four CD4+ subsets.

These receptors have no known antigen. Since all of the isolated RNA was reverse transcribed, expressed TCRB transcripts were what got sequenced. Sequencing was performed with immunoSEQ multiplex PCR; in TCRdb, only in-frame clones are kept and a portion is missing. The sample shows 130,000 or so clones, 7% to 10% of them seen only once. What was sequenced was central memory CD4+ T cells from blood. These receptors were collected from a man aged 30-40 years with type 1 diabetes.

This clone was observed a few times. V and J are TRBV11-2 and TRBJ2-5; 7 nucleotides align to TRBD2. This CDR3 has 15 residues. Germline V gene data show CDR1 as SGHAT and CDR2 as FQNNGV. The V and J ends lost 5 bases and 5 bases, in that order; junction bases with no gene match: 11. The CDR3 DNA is TGTGCCAGCAGCCGGGGGGACTCCCCGTGGGAGACCCAGTACTTC. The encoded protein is CASSRGDSPWETQYF.

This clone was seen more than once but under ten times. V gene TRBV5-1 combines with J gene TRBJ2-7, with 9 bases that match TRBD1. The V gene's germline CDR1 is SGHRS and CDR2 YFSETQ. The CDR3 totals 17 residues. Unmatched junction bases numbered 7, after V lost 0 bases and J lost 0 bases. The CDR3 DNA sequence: TGCGCCAGCAGCTTGGGGGCCGGGACAGGGCTCTCCTACGAGCAGTACTTC. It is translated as CASSLGAGTGLSYEQYF.

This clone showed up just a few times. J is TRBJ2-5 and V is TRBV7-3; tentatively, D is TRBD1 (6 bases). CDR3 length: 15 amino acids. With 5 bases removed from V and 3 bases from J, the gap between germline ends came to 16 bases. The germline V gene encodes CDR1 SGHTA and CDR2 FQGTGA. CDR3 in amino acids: CASSISGADKETQYF. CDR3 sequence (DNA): TGTGCCAGCAGCATCTCAGGGGCGGATAAAGAGACCCAGTACTTC. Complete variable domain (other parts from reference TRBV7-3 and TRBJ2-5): GAGVSQTPSNKVTEKGKYVELRCDPISGHTALYWYRQSLGQGPEFLIYFQGTGAADDSGLPNDRFFAVRPEGSVSTLKIQRTERGDSAVYLCASSISGADKETQYFGPGTRLLVL.

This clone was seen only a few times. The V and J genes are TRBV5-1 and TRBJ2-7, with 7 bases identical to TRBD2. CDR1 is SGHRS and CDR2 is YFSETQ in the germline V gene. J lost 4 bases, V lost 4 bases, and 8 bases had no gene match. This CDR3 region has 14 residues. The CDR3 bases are TGCGCCAGCAGCGTCCGGGGAGGGCCATACGAGCAGTACTTC. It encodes CASSVRGGPYEQYF.

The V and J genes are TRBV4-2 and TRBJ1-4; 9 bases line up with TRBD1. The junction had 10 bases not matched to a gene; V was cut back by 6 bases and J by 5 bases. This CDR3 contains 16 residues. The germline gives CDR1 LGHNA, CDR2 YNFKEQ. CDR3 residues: CASRPQGAAGNEKLFF. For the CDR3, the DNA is TGTGCCAGCAGACCACAGGGGGCGGCCGGGAATGAAAAACTGTTTTTT.

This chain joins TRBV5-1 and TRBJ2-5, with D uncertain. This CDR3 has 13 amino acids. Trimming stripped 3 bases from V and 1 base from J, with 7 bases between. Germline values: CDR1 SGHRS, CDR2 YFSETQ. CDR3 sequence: CASSWQSQETQYF. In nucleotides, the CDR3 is TGCGCCAGCAGCTGGCAGTCCCAAGAGACCCAGTACTTC.

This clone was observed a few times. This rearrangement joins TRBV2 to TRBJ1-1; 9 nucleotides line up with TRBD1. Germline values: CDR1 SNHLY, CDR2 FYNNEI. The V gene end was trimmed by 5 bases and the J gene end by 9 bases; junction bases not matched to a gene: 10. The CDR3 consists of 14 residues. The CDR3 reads CASSLETGGGKAFF. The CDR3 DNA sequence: TGTGCCAGCAGTTTGGAAACAGGGGGCGGAAAAGCTTTCTTT.

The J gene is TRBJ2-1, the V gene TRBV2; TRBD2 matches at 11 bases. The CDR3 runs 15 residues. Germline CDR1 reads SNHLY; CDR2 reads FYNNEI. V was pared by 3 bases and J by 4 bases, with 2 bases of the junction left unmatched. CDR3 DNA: TGTGCCAGCAGTGAGGCTAGCGGGAGGTACAATGAGCAGTTCTTC. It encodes CASSEASGRYNEQFF.

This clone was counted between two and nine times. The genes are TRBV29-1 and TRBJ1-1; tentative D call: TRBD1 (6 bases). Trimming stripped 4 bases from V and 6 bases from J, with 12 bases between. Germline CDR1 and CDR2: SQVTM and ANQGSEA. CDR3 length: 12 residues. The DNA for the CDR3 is TGCAGCGTTGTCAGGGGTGGGTCTGAAGCTTTCTTT. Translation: CSVVRGGSEAFF.

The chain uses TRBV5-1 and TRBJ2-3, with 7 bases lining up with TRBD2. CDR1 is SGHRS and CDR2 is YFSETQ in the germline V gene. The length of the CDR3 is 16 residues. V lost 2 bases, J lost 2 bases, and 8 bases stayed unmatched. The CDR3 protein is CASSFVGRGSTDTQYF. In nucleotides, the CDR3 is TGCGCCAGCAGCTTCGTGGGGCGGGGGTCCACAGATACGCAGTATTTT.

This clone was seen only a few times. CDR3 sequence: CASSTGVSYEQYF. The CDR3 region has the DNA TGTGCCAGCTCAACCGGGGTTTCCTACGAGCAGTACTTC. V gene TRBV18 combines with J gene TRBJ2-7; tentatively, D is TRBD2 (5 bases). The CDR3 extends over 13 amino acids. V was clipped by 5 bases and J by 1 base, with 9 bases between them. Germline lookup yields CDR1 KGHSH and CDR2 LQKENI.

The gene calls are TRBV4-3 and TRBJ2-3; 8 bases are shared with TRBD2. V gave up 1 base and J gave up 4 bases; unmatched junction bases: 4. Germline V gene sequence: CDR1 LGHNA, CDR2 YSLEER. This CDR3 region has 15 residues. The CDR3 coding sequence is TGCGCCAGCAGCCAAGTGGCGGGGGGATCAGATACGCAGTATTTT. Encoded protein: CASSQVAGGSDTQYF.

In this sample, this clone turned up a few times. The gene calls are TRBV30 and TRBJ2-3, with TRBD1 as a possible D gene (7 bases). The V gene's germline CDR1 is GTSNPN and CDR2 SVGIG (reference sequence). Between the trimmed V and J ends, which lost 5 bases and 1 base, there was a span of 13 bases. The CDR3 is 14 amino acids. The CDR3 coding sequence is TGTGCCTGGGAGGAGGGGGCCGGCACAGATACGCAGTATTTT. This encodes CAWEEGAGTDTQYF.

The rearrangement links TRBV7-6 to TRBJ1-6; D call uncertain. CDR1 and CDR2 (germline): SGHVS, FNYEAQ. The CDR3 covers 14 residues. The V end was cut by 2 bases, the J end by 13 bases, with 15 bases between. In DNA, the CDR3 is TGTGCCAGCAGCTTAAGCCCCCAAGAGGTTCCCCTCCACTTT. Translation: CASSLSPQEVPLHF.

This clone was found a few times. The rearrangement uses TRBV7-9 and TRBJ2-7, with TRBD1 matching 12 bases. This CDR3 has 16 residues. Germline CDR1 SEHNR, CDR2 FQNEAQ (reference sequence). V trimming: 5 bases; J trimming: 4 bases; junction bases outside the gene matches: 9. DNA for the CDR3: TGTGCCAGCAGCCGCGGGACAGGGGGCTTAGGTTACGAGCAGTACTTC. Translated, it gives CASSRGTGGLGYEQYF.

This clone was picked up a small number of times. This CDR3 reads CASSPGQQETQYF. In nucleotides, the CDR3 is TGTGCCAGCAGCCCGGGACAGCAAGAGACCCAGTACTTC. The chain employs TRBV7-9 and TRBJ2-5, with TRBD1 matching 7 bases. V dropped 5 bases and J dropped 2; count of bases not matched to a gene: 2. The CDR3 length is 13 residues. Per germline, CDR1 SEHNR and CDR2 FQNEAQ (reference sequence).

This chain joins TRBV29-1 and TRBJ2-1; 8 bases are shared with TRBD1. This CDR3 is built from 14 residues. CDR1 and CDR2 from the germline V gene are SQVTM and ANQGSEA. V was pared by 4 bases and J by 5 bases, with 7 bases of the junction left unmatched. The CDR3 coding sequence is TGCAGCGTTGCGTCCGGACAGGGAAACAATGAGCAGTTCTTC. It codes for CSVASGQGNNEQFF.

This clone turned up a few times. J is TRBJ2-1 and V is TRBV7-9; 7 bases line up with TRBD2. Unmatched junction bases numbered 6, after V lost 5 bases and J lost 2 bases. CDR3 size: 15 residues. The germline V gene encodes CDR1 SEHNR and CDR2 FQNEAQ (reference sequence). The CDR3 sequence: CASSPTAGAYNEQFF. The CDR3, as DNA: TGTGCCAGCAGCCCGACGGCGGGGGCCTACAATGAGCAGTTCTTC.

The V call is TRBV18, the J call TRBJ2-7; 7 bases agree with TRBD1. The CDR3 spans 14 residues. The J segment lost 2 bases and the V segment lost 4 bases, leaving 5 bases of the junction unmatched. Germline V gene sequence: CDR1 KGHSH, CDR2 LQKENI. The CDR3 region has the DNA TGTGCCAGCTCACTACGACAGGGTGCCTACGAGCAGTACTTC. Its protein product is CASSLRQGAYEQYF. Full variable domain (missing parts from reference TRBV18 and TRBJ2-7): NAGVMQNPRHLVRRRGQEARLRCSPMKGHSHVYWYRQLPEEGLKFMVYLQKENIIDESGMPKERFSAEFPKEGPSILRIQQVVRGDSAAYFCASSLRQGAYEQYFGPGTRLTVT.

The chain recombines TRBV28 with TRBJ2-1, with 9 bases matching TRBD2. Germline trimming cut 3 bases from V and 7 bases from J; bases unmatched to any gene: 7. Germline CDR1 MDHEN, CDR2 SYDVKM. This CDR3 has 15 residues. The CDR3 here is CASSFGGGVANEQFF. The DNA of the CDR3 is TGTGCCAGCAGTTTTGGCGGGGGGGTAGCGAATGAGCAGTTCTTC.

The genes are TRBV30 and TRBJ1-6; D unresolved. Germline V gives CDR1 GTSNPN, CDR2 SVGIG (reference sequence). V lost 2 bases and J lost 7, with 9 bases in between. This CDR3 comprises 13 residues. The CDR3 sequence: CAWSIAQNSPLHF. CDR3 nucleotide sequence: TGTGCCTGGAGTATCGCGCAAAATTCACCCCTCCACTTT.